The rows below give T cell receptor beta chains drawn from one sample of a study of T cell responses to AZD1222 COVID-19 vaccine. The method was immunoSEQ multiplex PCR; TCRdb's version includes in-frame clones alone and lacks a portion of them. The table lists roughly 45,000 clones, more than 60% of them singletons. This specimen consisted of peripheral blood, obtained on day 0 of AZD1222 vaccination. The receptors were gathered from an adult in good health. CDR3s include the opening cysteine and the closing phenylalanine or tryptophan. The D gene is left open where the match is weak. Clone size is shown for a subset of rows, as once, few, many or a class of expanded clone.

D gene | J gene | V gene | clone size | CDR3 DNA | CDR3 protein
NA | TRBJ2-7 | TRBV5-4 | NA | TGTGCCAGCAGCCCTGGGTTCCCCAGGGCGGGCGAGCAGTACTTC | CASSPGFPRAGEQYF
TRBD1 | TRBJ2-5 | TRBV28 | NA | TGTGCCAGCAGTCCGAACAGGGGGGTCCAGTACTTC | CASSPNRGVQYF
TRBD1 | TRBJ1-6 | TRBV28 | once | TGTGCCAGCAACCCAGGGGGGAATAATTCACCCCTCCACTTT | CASNPGGNNSPLHF
TRBD1 | TRBJ2-1 | TRBV6-1 | NA | TGTGCCAGCAGTGAGTGGACAGGGGATGAGCAGTTCTTC | CASSEWTGDEQFF
TRBD1 | TRBJ1-2 | TRBV3-1/TRBV3-2 | once | TGTGCCAGCAGACACGCGACAGGGTACGTCTACACCTTC | CASRHATGYVYTF
NA | TRBJ2-5 | TRBV24-1 | few | TGTGCCACCAGTCCAATTGGGGTGGAAGAGACCCAGTACTTC | CATSPIGVEETQYF
TRBD1 | TRBJ2-7 | TRBV10-3 | once | TGTGCCATCAGGGGGGACAGGGCGGGCTACGAGCAGTACTTC | CAIRGDRAGYEQYF
TRBD1 | TRBJ1-1 | TRBV11-2 | once | TGTGCCAGCAGCAATGAGATATCCGGGACAGGGGGCACTGAAGCTTTCTTT | CASSNEISGTGGTEAFF
NA | TRBJ2-3 | TRBV30 | medium-sized | TGTGCCTGGTGGGATGATACGCAGTATTTT | CAWWDDTQYF
NA | TRBJ1-6 | TRBV12-3/TRBV12-4 | NA | TGTGCCAGCAGTTTTACAGGTCCGTCCCCCCTCCACTTT | CASSFTGPSPLHF
NA | TRBJ2-5 | TRBV12-3/TRBV12-4 | medium-sized | TGTGCCAGCAGTTTAAACAGGGAGACCCAGTACTTC | CASSLNRETQYF
NA | TRBJ2-2 | TRBV19 | NA | TGTGCCAGTAGTATTCTCGGCAGCTCGAACACCGGGGAGCTGTTTTTT | CASSILGSSNTGELFF